The 26 T cell receptor beta chains below were found in one sample sequenced in a study of breast tumors, draining lymph nodes, adjacent tissues. Using its own MiXCR run on the multiplex PCR reads, TCRdb lists one record per CDR3 protein. The data hold 45,000 to 60,000 distinct CDR3 sequences, with more than 20% observed a single time. The sample taken for sequencing was breast tumor tissue. The source of these receptors is a female donor with breast cancer. Some clones in this sample may be carry-over from other donors' samples.

This clonotype came up many times. The chain is built from TRBV4-1 and TRBJ2-3; TRBD1 is a possible D gene (6 bases). Germline V gene lookup returns CDR1 MGHRA and CDR2 YSYEKL. The CDR3 runs 18 residues. The V end was cut by 2 bases, the J end by 2 bases, with 20 bases between. This CDR3 is CASSQPPLWQGSTDTQYF. Here the CDR3 DNA reads TGCGCCAGCAGCCAACCTCCGTTGTGGCAGGGGTCCACAGATACGCAGTATTTT.

In this sample, this clonotype turned up many times. The chain links TRBV2 to TRBJ1-2; 8 nucleotides agree with TRBD1. Per the germline V gene, CDR1 is SNHLY and CDR2 is FYNNEI. J was trimmed by 7 bases and V by 4 bases; bases with no gene match: 2. The CDR3 is 12 residues long. In DNA form, the CDR3 reads TGTGCCAGCAGTGGGACAGGGCCTGGCTACACCTTC. Translation gives CASSGTGPGYTF.

This clonotype has ten or more counts. V and J are TRBV3-1 and TRBJ1-6; 7 nucleotides line up with TRBD1. V shed 5 bases and J 8 bases; nucleotides not matched to a gene: 9. Germline V gene data show CDR1 as LGHDT and CDR2 as YNNKEL (reference sequence). This CDR3 contains 15 residues. Here the CDR3 DNA reads TGTGCCAGCAGCGACATGACAGGGCGATATTCACCCCTCCACTTT. This encodes CASSDMTGRYSPLHF.

On this clonotype itself: A junction boundary mismatches the germline segment, possibly from a read error. The chain has TRBV27 and TRBJ2-2; TRBD2 might be the D (6 bases). This CDR3 is built from 12 residues. The germline CDR1 and CDR2 sequences are MNHEY and SMNVEV (reference sequence). The CDR3 nucleotides are TGTGCCAGCTGGTCAGTCACCGGGGGGCTGTTTTTT. Translated, it gives CASWSVTGGLFF.

The V gene is TRBV18, the J gene TRBJ2-3; no clear D gene. The CDR3 loop spans 18 amino acids. The V end lost 4 bases, the J end lost 4 bases, and 24 bases lay between the germline ends. Germline V gene data show CDR1 as KGHSH and CDR2 as LQKENI. The CDR3 nucleotides are TGTGCCAGCTCACTTTCCACCAGCTCACCATCATCCCCAGATACGCAGTATTTT. Its translation is CASSLSTSSPSSPDTQYF.

Ten or more counts support this clonotype. The V call is TRBV5-6, the J call TRBJ1-4; 8 bases are a match to TRBD1. Trimming cost V 0 bases and J 11 bases; bases outside gene matches: 3. CDR3 length: 13 amino acids. Germline V CDR1 and CDR2: SGHDT, YYEEEE. This chain's CDR3 is CASSLGTGWKLFF. The CDR3 DNA sequence: TGTGCCAGCAGCTTGGGGACAGGGTGGAAACTGTTTTTT.

The sample holds many counts of this clonotype. This chain joins TRBV10-3 and TRBJ2-2; 8 bases agree with TRBD2. Trimming cost V 0 bases and J 1 base; bases outside gene matches: 7. The germline V gene encodes CDR1 ENHRY and CDR2 SYGVKD. The CDR3 spans 18 residues. The DNA for the CDR3 is TGTGCCATCAGTGAGTCACCTTTAGCGGGGTTGAACACCGGGGAGCTGTTTTTT. This codes for CAISESPLAGLNTGELFF.

This clonotype was observed many times. The chain joins TRBV19 to TRBJ1-2; tentative D call: TRBD1 (5 bases). The V end was cut by 7 bases, the J end by 6 bases, with 12 bases between. There are 12 residues in the CDR3. From germline, CDR1 is LNHDA and CDR2 SQIVND (reference sequence). Written as DNA, the CDR3 is TGTGCCAGTACCTTGGGGGGGGATGGCTACACCTTC. Protein sequence: CASTLGGDGYTF.

The V call is TRBV5-1, the J call TRBJ2-1, with 7 bases lining up with TRBD2. V lost 5 bases and J lost 6; bases outside the gene matches: 5. The germline gives CDR1 SGHRS, CDR2 YFSETQ. This CDR3 comprises 13 residues. The CDR3 loop reads CASRISSGNEQFF. CDR3 nucleotides: TGCGCCAGCAGGATTTCTAGCGGCAATGAGCAGTTCTTC.

This clonotype was found many times. The gene calls are TRBV6-1 and TRBJ2-1; TRBD2 might be the D (5 bases). This CDR3 spans 14 amino acids. V lost 0 bases to trimming and J lost 9 bases, with 12 bases between them. From germline, CDR1 is MNHNS and CDR2 SASEGT. The CDR3 reads CASSEARSRGEQFF. CDR3 nucleotides: TGTGCCAGCAGTGAAGCGCGGAGCCGGGGTGAGCAGTTCTTC.

The sample holds many counts of this clonotype. This chain links TRBV6-1 with TRBJ1-5; D remains ambiguous. The CDR3 is 15 amino acids. Trimming stripped 2 bases from V and 7 bases from J, with 15 bases between. Germline CDR1 reads MNHNS; CDR2 reads SASEGT. CDR3 amino acids: CASSELGSRWQPQHF. The DNA of the CDR3 is TGTGCCAGCAGTGAACTTGGCTCTAGGTGGCAGCCCCAGCATTTT.

Points on this clonotype: A much larger clone differs from this one at a single base, so this may be a read error. The V call is TRBV12-3 or TRBV12-4, the J call TRBJ2-1; TRBD2 matches 9 bases. Germline trimming cut 6 bases from V and 7 bases from J; bases unmatched to any gene: 16. This CDR3 region has 17 residues. The CDR3 spells CASRGPFGAGGVNEQFF. The CDR3 coding sequence is TGTGCCAGCAGGGGTCCTTTTGGAGCGGGGGGTGTAAATGAGCAGTTCTTC.

This clonotype was observed at least ten times. The rearrangement links TRBV9 to TRBJ2-3, with D possibly TRBD1 on 5 matching bases. The CDR3 extends over 15 amino acids. Trimming took off 3 bases at V and 0 bases at J, with 11 bases between the two ends. Germline V gene sequence: CDR1 SGDLS, CDR2 YYNGEE. The CDR3 sequence: CASSAQGSSTDTQYF. The CDR3 region has the DNA TGTGCCAGCAGCGCCCAGGGATCTAGCACAGATACGCAGTATTTT.

This clonotype has ten or more counts. The gene calls are TRBV11-2 and TRBJ2-3, with D unresolved. The germline V and J ends were trimmed by 1 base and 6 bases, with 8 bases remaining between them. From germline, CDR1 is SGHAT and CDR2 FQNNGV. The CDR3 sequence is 13 residues long. The CDR3: CASSLGVGDTQYF. For the CDR3, the DNA is TGTGCCAGCAGCTTAGGGGTAGGGGATACGCAGTATTTT.

This clonotype occurred many times. This sequence joins TRBV5-5 and TRBJ2-5; D call uncertain. V lost 5 bases, J lost 2 bases, and 13 bases lay in between. The germline CDR1 and CDR2 sequences are SGHKS and YYEKEE (reference sequence). The CDR3 runs 14 residues. In nucleotides, the CDR3 is TGTGCCAGCAGGCCTGCTTCCGGTCAAGAGACCCAGTACTTC. Its protein product is CASRPASGQETQYF. Drawing the rest from reference TRBV5-5 and TRBJ2-5, the complete variable domain is DAGVTQSPTHLIKTRGQQVTLRCSPISGHKSVSWYQQVLGQGPQFIFQYYEKEERGRGNFPDRFSARQFPNYSSELNVNALLLGDSALYLCASRPASGQETQYFGPGTRLLVL.

The rearrangement joins TRBV19 to TRBJ1-3, with D unresolved. Germline CDR1 is LNHDA and CDR2 is SQIVND (reference sequence). V was trimmed by 10 bases and J by 0 bases, leaving 4 bases between them. CDR3 length: 11 residues. The CDR3 loop is CAIRSGNTIYF. The CDR3 DNA sequence: TGTGCCATTCGCTCTGGAAACACCATATATTTT.

This clonotype was detected ten times or more. The chain employs TRBV6-5 and TRBJ1-5; D uncertain. The ends were cut back, 5 bases at V and 0 bases at J, with 11 bases in the middle. Germline V CDR1 and CDR2: MNHEY, SVGAGI. The length of the CDR3 is 15 residues. Here the CDR3 reads CASSPDQYSNQPQHF. CDR3 sequence (DNA): TGTGCCAGCAGTCCGGACCAATATAGCAATCAGCCCCAGCATTTT.

This clonotype came up a few times. The chain is built from TRBV5-6 and TRBJ2-3, with D perhaps given as TRBD1 or TRBD2 (6 bases each). V lost 0 bases, J lost 9 bases, and 17 bases lay in between. The CDR3 spans 15 residues. The germline gives CDR1 SGHDT, CDR2 YYEEEE. As DNA, the CDR3 is TGTGCCAGCAGCTTGGGCAGGGGACTCCAGTGGACGCAGTATTTT. Translated, it gives CASSLGRGLQWTQYF.

The sample holds one count of this clonotype. A much larger clone lies one base from this, so it may be a read error. The rearrangement links TRBV10-2 to TRBJ2-2; D is unresolved. The germline V gene has CDR1 WSHSY and CDR2 SAAADI. The CDR3 contains 13 residues. CDR3 residues: CVSSEEYTGELFF. The CDR3 region has the DNA TGCGTCAGCAGTGAGGAGTACACCGGGGAGCTGTTTTTT.

The chain is built from TRBV25-1 and TRBJ2-3; the D is unclear. Deletions cut 4 bases from V and 4 bases from J, with 6 bases between. This CDR3 contains 12 residues. Germline V gives CDR1 MGHDK, CDR2 SYGVNS. CDR3 bases: TGTGCCAGCAGTGTAATTTCAGATACGCAGTATTTT. Amino acids: CASSVISDTQYF.

About this clonotype: Here the CDR3 omits its conserved ending phenylalanine or tryptophan, so a read error is the likely source. No DNA is shown, since the ends of the CDR3 on it are uncertain; the CDR3 is the one TCRdb lists. V and J are TRBV7-2 and TRBJ2-5; TRBD2, the table's D call, was not compared with the DNA. Germline V gene sequence: CDR1 SGHTA, CDR2 FQGNSA. From its first to its last residue, the CDR3 has 15 amino acids. CDR3 amino acids: CASSLGSGGRETRYL.

This clonotype was seen ten or more times. The rearrangement links TRBV24-1 to TRBJ1-5; D is uncertain. The ends were cut back, 4 bases at V and 0 bases at J, with 3 bases in the middle. The CDR3 contains 13 residues. Germline loops: CDR1 KGHDR, CDR2 SFDVKD. This CDR3 is CATSEDSNQPQHF. DNA of the CDR3: TGTGCCACCAGTGAGGATAGCAATCAGCCCCAGCATTTT.

Ten or more counts support this clonotype. V gene TRBV6-6 combines with J gene TRBJ1-6; D is unclear. CDR1 MNHNY and CDR2 SVGAGI come from the germline V gene (reference sequence). The CDR3 is made up of 9 amino acids. Trimming left V 10 bases short and J 10 bases short, with 5 bases between. DNA for the CDR3: TGTGCCATCGGGTCACCCCTCCACTTT. It yields the protein CAIGSPLHF.

This clonotype was counted at least ten times. The genes are TRBV20-1 and TRBJ2-5; TRBD2 agrees at 12 bases. Germline V gene lookup returns CDR1 DFQATT and CDR2 SNEGSKA (reference sequence). The V and J ends lost 7 bases and 1 base, in that order; junction bases with no gene match: 10. CDR3 length: 16 residues. CDR3 nucleotide sequence: TGCAGTGGTACGCTAGCGGGAGGGCTTCGCCAAGAGACCCAGTACTTC. Translation: CSGTLAGGLRQETQYF.

This clonotype was counted ten times or more. The chain combines TRBV5-5 with TRBJ2-1; D is possibly TRBD2 (6 bases). The length of the CDR3 is 13 residues. The germline V gene has CDR1 SGHKS and CDR2 YYEKEE (reference sequence). The V gene lost 4 bases and the J gene lost 3 bases, with 8 bases spanning the gap. The CDR3 DNA follows: TGTGCCAGCAGCAGGGACTTCTACAATGAGCAGTTCTTC. Translation: CASSRDFYNEQFF. Filled out from reference TRBV5-5 and TRBJ2-1, the complete variable domain reads DAGVTQSPTHLIKTRGQQVTLRCSPISGHKSVSWYQQVLGQGPQFIFQYYEKEERGRGNFPDRFSARQFPNYSSELNVNALLLGDSALYLCASSRDFYNEQFFGPGTRLTVL.

The V gene is TRBV10-1, the J gene TRBJ2-3; weak D call: TRBD1 (6 bases). Germline loops: CDR1 WNHNN, CDR2 SYGVQD (reference sequence). CDR3 size: 13 residues. Trimming cost V 6 bases and J 6 bases, with 13 bases left between them. CDR3 sequence reads: CASSRTVGDTQYF. DNA for the CDR3: TGCGCCAGCAGCCGGACAGTGGGGGATACGCAGTATTTT.